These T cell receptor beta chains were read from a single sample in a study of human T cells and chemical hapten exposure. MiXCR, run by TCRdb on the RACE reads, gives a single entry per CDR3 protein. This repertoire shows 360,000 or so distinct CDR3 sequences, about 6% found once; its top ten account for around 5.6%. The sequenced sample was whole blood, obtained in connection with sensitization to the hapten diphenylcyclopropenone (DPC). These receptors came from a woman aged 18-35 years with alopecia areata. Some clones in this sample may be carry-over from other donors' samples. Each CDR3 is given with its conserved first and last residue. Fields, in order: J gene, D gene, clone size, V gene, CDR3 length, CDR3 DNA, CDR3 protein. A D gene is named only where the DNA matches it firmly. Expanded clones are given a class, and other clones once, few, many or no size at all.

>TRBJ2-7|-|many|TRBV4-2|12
TGTGCCAGCAGCCAAGATCGGGGAGCTCAGTACTTC
CASSQDRGAQYF
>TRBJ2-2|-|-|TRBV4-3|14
TGCGCCAGCGGGTTACGGAGGTGGTCCGGGGAGCTGTTTTTT
CASGLRRWSGELFF
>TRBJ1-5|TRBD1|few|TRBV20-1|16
TGCAGTGCTAGAGACCCTGGCGGACAGGGGGACCAGCCCCAGCATTTT
CSARDPGGQGDQPQHF
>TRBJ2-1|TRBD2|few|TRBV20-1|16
TGCAGTGCTAGAGATCCCGGGACTAGCGCAGACAATGAGCAGTTCTTC
CSARDPGTSADNEQFF
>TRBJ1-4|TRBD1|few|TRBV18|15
TGTGCCAGCTCACCTGACCCAAGGGGGCCCGGAGAACTGTTTTTT
CASSPDPRGPGELFF
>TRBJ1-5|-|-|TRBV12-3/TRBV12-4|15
TGTGCCAGCACCACGACAGGAGGAAGCAATCAGCCCCAGCATTTT
CASTTTGGSNQPQHF
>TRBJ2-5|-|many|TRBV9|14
TGTGCCAGCAGCGTAGGAACAGGGAGAGAGACCCAGTACTTC
CASSVGTGRETQYF
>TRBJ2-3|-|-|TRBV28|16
TGTGCCAGCAGTCCCCATCACCAGGGAACGGTAGATACGCAGTATTTT
CASSPHHQGTVDTQYF
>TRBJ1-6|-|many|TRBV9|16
TGTGCCAGCAGCGTAGCGACCAGCTCCTATAATTCACCCCTCCACTTT
CASSVATSSYNSPLHF
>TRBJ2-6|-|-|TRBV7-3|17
TGTGCCAGCAGCCCGGGCCATACTAGCTCTGGGGCCAACGTCCTGACTTTC
CASSPGHTSSGANVLTF
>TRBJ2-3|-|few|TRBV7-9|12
TGTGCCAGCAGCTACCCCGCCGGGGGGCAGTATTTT
CASSYPAGGQYF
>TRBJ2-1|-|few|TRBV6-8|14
TGTGCCAGCAGTTACAAACACCTTATACATGAGCAGTTCTTC
CASSYKHLIHEQFF
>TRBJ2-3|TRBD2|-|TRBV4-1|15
TGCGCCAGCAGCCAGGCGGGGGGATTCACAGATACGCAGTATTTT
CASSQAGGFTDTQYF
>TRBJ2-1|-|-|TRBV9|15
TGTGCCAGCAGCGCCGGCTGGGGGGCTATACGGGAGCAGTTCTTC
CASSAGWGAIREQFF